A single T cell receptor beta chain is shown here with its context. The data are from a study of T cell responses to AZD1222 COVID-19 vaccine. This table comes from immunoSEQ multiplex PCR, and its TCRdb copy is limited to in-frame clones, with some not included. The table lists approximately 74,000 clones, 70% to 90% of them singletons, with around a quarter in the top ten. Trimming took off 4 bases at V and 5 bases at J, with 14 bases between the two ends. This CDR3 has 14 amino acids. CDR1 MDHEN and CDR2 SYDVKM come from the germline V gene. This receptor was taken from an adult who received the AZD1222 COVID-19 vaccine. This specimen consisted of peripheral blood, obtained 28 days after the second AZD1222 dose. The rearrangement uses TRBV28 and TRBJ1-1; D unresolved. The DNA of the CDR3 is TGTGCCAGCAGTTCTACGGGTTTCTGGACTGAAGCTTTCTTT. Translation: CASSSTGFWTEAFF.